Listed below are T cell receptor beta chains from one sample, sequenced in a study of T-cell memory formation after mild COVID-19. TCRdb re-called the 5' RACE reads with MiXCR, one entry per CDR3 protein. The data show about 270,000 distinct CDR3 sequences, roughly 18% seen once. Input material: PBMCs or a T cell subset sorted from them (not recorded which). The source of these receptors is a young man who had mild COVID-19 (a few samples of this study predate the infection). Cell type and time point are not known. CDR3s include the opening cysteine and the closing phenylalanine or tryptophan. D genes are given only for firm matches. Not every row has a clone size; where given, it reads once, few, many or a size class.

.,few,TRBJ1-1,TRBV15,CATSGGGDTEAFF,TGTGCCACCAGCGGCGGCGGGGACACTGAAGCTTTCTTT
.,many,TRBJ2-5,TRBV20-1,CSARSGGGWETQYF,TGCAGTGCTAGGTCAGGAGGGGGCTGGGAGACCCAGTACTTC
.,few,TRBJ2-2,TRBV5-5,CASSLASTNTGELFF,TGTGCCAGCAGCTTGGCCTCCACAAACACCGGGGAGCTGTTTTTT
TRBD2,few,TRBJ2-3,TRBV6-5,CASSYSQRGGTDTQYF,TGTGCCAGCAGTTACTCACAGCGGGGGGGCACAGATACGCAGTATTTT
.,.,TRBJ1-1,TRBV7-2,CASSLGSGGTTEAFF,TGTGCCAGCAGCTTAGGGTCGGGAGGGACCACTGAAGCTTTCTTT
.,.,TRBJ2-3,TRBV12-3/TRBV12-4,CASSHARSTDTQYF,TGTGCCAGCAGCCACGCCAGAAGCACAGATACGCAGTATTTT
TRBD1,few,TRBJ1-2,TRBV20-1,CSALQGIANYGYTF,TGCAGTGCCTTACAGGGGATAGCTAACTATGGCTACACCTTC
TRBD1,.,TRBJ1-1,TRBV20-1,CSARVRDRLYTEAFF,TGCAGTGCTAGAGTGAGGGACAGACTATACACTGAAGCTTTCTTT
.,.,TRBJ2-7,TRBV24-1,CATSDWGAESGQYF,TGTGCCACCAGTGATTGGGGAGCGGAGTCTGGGCAGTACTTC
TRBD1,few,TRBJ1-4,TRBV5-5,CASSERIETGGRYEKLFF,TGTGCCAGCAGCGAGAGGATCGAGACAGGGGGTAGATACGAAAAACTGTTTTTT
.,.,TRBJ1-1,TRBV20-1,CSARKGGHPGTEAFF,TGCAGTGCTAGAAAGGGGGGACACCCGGGAACTGAAGCTTTCTTT
.,few,TRBJ2-5,TRBV11-2,CASSLDRMTGHF,TGTGCCAGCAGCTTAGATCGGATGACCGGGCACTTC
.,few,TRBJ1-2,TRBV5-1,CASSLETYAYGYTF,TGCGCCAGCAGCTTGGAGACCTACGCCTATGGCTACACCTTC
.,.,TRBJ1-5,TRBV7-2,CASSLAHQPQHF,TGTGCCAGCAGCTTAGCGCATCAGCCCCAGCATTTT
TRBD2,.,TRBJ2-1,TRBV20-1,CSARNPTSANEQFF,TGCAGTGCTAGAAACCCGACTAGCGCCAATGAGCAGTTCTTC
TRBD1,.,TRBJ1-5,TRBV6-6,CASRQTGINQPQHF,TGTGCCAGCAGGCAGACAGGGATTAATCAGCCCCAGCATTTT
TRBD2,few,TRBJ2-3,TRBV5-1,CASSAKSSGPSTDTQYF,TGCGCCAGCAGCGCTAAATCTAGCGGACCAAGCACAGATACGCAGTATTTT
.,many,TRBJ2-3,TRBV5-1,CASSFTHSTDTQYF,TGCGCCAGCAGCTTCACCCACAGCACAGATACGCAGTATTTT
.,.,TRBJ2-6,TRBV7-6,CASSLSRDSGANVLTF,TGTGCCAGCAGCTTAAGCCGAGACTCTGGGGCCAACGTCCTGACTTTC
.,many,TRBJ2-3,TRBV6-6,CASSSNLGPDTQYF,TGTGCCAGCAGCTCCAACCTCGGCCCAGATACGCAGTATTTT
.,.,TRBJ2-5,TRBV2,CASSWLLGGETQYF,TGTGCCAGCAGTTGGTTGTTGGGCGGGGAGACCCAGTACTTC
TRBD1,many,TRBJ2-3,TRBV9,CASSSDRVTDTQYF,TGTGCCAGCAGCTCGGACAGGGTCACAGATACGCAGTATTTT
.,.,TRBJ2-1,TRBV12-3/TRBV12-4,CASSLSRLGNEQFF,TGTGCCAGCAGCCTGTCGCGCCTAGGCAATGAGCAGTTCTTC
.,few,TRBJ1-4,TRBV7-9,CASRVQEGNEKLFF,TGTGCCAGCAGGGTTCAGGAGGGGAATGAAAAACTGTTTTTT
.,few,TRBJ1-5,TRBV18,CASSPDVMGQPQHF,TGTGCCAGCTCACCAGACGTCATGGGTCAGCCCCAGCATTTT
TRBD1,.,TRBJ2-3,TRBV15,CATSGGGTGADTQYF,TGTGCCACCAGCGGGGGCGGGACAGGGGCAGATACGCAGTATTTT
TRBD1,.,TRBJ2-3,TRBV5-4,CASRRDRESDTQYF,TGTGCCAGCAGGCGGGACAGGGAGTCAGATACGCAGTATTTT
.,few,TRBJ2-1,TRBV5-1,CASSHIRDEQFF,TGCGCCAGCAGCCACATACGGGATGAGCAGTTCTTC
TRBD2,.,TRBJ2-5,TRBV15,CATSRGPGTSGVETQYF,TGTGCCACCAGCAGAGGCCCCGGGACTAGCGGGGTTGAGACCCAGTACTTC
TRBD1,.,TRBJ2-7,TRBV11-1,CASSPDWTGFYEQYF,TGTGCCAGCAGCCCGGATTGGACAGGGTTCTACGAGCAGTACTTC
TRBD2,.,TRBJ2-1,TRBV12-3/TRBV12-4,CANSVTSGGLNSSYNEQFF,TGTGCCAACTCCGTTACTAGCGGGGGGCTTAATAGCTCCTACAATGAGCAGTTCTTC
.,.,TRBJ1-2,TRBV6-5,CASSYLRTARGYGYTF,TGTGCCAGCAGTTACTTACGGACAGCGAGGGGCTATGGCTACACCTTC
TRBD1,.,TRBJ2-3,TRBV2,CASRTGTGRGDTQYF,TGTGCCAGCAGGACCGGGACAGGCAGAGGGGATACGCAGTATTTT
.,many,TRBJ1-4,TRBV7-9,CASSRRLAATVHEKLFF,TGTGCCAGCAGCAGGAGACTAGCGGCCACGGTACATGAAAAACTGTTTTTT
TRBD2,few,TRBJ2-1,TRBV5-1,CASSSSGDYNEQFF,TGCGCCAGCAGCTCCAGCGGGGACTACAATGAGCAGTTCTTC
.,many,TRBJ1-4,TRBV15,CATSREGGLNEKLFF,TGTGCCACCAGCAGAGAGGGCGGACTGAATGAAAAACTGTTTTTT
.,few,TRBJ1-1,TRBV7-6,CASSLERSNTEAFF,TGTGCCAGCAGCTTAGAACGCTCAAACACTGAAGCTTTCTTT
TRBD1,.,TRBJ1-2,TRBV7-2,CASSTRTGGDYGYTF,TGTGCCAGCAGCACCCGGACAGGGGGCGACTATGGCTACACCTTC
.,few,TRBJ2-1,TRBV27,CASTTRQTYNEQFF,TGTGCCAGCACCACTAGACAGACCTACAATGAGCAGTTCTTC
.,many,TRBJ2-4,TRBV7-2,CASSLQGYIQYF,TGTGCCAGCAGCTTACAGGGGTACATTCAGTACTTC
TRBD2,.,TRBJ2-3,TRBV5-6,CASSVGTRFDTQYF,TGTGCCAGCAGCGTGGGGACTAGATTTGATACGCAGTATTTT
.,.,TRBJ1-1,TRBV7-9,CASSLPGVTEAFF,TGTGCCAGCAGCTTACCGGGGGTCACTGAAGCTTTCTTT
.,few,TRBJ2-5,TRBV24-1,CATSAGPGETQYF,TGTGCCACCAGTGCTGGACCTGGGGAGACCCAGTACTTC
TRBD2,many,TRBJ2-4,TRBV7-2,CASSSPPGLAGGRGENIQYF,TGTGCCAGCAGCTCGCCTCCGGGACTAGCGGGGGGGCGAGGGGAAAACATTCAGTACTTC
.,many,TRBJ1-2,TRBV4-2,CASSQDRYYGYTF,TGTGCCAGCAGCCAAGATCGGTACTATGGCTACACCTTC
.,.,TRBJ2-4,TRBV5-1,CASSPLSGGDIQYF,TGCGCCAGCAGCCCCCTCTCCGGGGGCGACATTCAGTACTTC
.,many,TRBJ2-5,TRBV12-3/TRBV12-4,CASSRSGVRETQYF,TGTGCCAGCAGCCGCTCCGGGGTCCGAGAGACCCAGTACTTC
TRBD2,few,TRBJ2-7,TRBV4-2,CASSQDARAGGLSYEQYF,TGTGCCAGCAGCCAAGATGCTCGAGCGGGGGGTCTCTCCTACGAGCAGTACTTC
.,few,TRBJ2-3,TRBV13,CASSLRGAQYF,TGTGCCAGCAGCTTAAGGGGTGCGCAGTATTTT